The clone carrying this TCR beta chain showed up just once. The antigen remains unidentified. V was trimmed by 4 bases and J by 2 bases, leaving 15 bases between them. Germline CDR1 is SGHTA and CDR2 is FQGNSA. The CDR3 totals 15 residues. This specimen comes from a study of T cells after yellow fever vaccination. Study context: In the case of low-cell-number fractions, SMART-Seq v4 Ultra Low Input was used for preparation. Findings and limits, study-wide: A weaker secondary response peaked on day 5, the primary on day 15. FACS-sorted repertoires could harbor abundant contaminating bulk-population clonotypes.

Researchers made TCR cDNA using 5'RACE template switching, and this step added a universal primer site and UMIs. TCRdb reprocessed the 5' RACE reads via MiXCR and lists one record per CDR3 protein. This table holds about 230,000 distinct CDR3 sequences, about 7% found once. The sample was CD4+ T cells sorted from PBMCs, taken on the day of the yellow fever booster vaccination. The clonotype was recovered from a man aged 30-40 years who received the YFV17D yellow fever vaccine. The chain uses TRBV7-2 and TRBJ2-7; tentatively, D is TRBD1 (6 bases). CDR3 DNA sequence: TGTGCCAGCAGCTATCGGGTAGGGGACACCTACGAGCAGTACTTC. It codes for CASSYRVGDTYEQYF.